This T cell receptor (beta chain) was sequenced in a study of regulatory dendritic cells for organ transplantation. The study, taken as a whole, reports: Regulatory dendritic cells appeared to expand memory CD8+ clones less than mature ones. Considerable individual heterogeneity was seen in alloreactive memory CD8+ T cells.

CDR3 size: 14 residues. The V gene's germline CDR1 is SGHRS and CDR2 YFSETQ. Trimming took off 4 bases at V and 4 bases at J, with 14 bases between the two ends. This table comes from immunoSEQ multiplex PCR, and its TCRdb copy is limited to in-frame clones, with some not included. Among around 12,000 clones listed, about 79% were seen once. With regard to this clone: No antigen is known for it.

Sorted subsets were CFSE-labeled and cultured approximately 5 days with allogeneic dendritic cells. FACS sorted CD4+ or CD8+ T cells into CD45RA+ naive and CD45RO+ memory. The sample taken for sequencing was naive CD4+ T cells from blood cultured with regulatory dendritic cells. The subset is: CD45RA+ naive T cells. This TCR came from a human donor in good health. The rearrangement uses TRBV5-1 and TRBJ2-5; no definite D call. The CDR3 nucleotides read TGCGCCAGCAGCCTAGGCGAAGTCCTAGAGACCCAGTACTTC. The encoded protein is CASSLGEVLETQYF.